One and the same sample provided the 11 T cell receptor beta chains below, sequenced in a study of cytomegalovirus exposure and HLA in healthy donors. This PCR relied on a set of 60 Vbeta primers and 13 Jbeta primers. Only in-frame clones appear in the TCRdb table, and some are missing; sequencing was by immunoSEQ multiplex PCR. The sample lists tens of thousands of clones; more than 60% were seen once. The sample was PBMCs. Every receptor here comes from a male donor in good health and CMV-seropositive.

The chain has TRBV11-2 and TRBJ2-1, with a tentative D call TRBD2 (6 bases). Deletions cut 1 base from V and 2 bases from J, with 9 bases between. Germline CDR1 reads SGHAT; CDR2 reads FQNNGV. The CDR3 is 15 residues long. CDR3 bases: TGTGCCAGCAGCTTAGTTAGCGGACCCTACAATGAGCAGTTCTTC. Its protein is CASSLVSGPYNEQFF.

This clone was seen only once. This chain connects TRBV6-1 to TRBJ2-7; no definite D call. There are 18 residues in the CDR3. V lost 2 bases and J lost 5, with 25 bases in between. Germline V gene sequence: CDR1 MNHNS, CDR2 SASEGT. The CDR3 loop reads CASSESLERWSQMNEQYF. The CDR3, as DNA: TGTGCCAGCAGTGAATCCCTGGAAAGGTGGAGTCAGATGAACGAGCAGTACTTC.

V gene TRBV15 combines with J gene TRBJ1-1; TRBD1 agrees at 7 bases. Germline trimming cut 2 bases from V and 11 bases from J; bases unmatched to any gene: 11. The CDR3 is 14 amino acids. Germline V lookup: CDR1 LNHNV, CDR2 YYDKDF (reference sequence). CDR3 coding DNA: TGTGCCACCAGCAGAAGGACAGGAAACCTTCTCGCTTTCTTT. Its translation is CATSRRTGNLLAFF.

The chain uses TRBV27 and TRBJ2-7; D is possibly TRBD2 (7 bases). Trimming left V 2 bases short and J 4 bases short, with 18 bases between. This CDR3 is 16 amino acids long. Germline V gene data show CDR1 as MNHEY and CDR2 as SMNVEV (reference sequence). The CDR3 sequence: CASSLAGAPGKYEQYF. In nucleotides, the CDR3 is TGTGCCAGCAGTTTAGCGGGGGCGCCGGGGAAGTACGAGCAGTACTTC.

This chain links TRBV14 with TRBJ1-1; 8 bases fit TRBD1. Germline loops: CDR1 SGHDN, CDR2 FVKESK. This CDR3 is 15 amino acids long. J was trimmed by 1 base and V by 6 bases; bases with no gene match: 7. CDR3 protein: CASSLRTGGNTEAFF. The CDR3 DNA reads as TGTGCCAGCAGTTTGCGCACAGGGGGGAACACTGAAGCTTTCTTT. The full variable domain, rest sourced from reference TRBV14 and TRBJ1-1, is EAGVTQFPSHSVIEKGQTVTLRCDPISGHDNLYWYRRVMGKEIKFLLHFVKESKQDESGMPNNRFLAERTGGTYSTLKVQPAELEDSGVYFCASSLRTGGNTEAFFGQGTRLTVV.

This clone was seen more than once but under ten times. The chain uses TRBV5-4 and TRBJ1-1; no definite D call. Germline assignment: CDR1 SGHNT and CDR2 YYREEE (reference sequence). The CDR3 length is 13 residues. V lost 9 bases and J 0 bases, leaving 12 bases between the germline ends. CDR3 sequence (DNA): TGTGCCACCGGCGGGAGGATGAACACTGAAGCTTTCTTT. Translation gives CATGGRMNTEAFF.

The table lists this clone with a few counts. This CDR3 is CASSTPRGGSGANVLTF. In DNA form, the CDR3 reads TGTGCCAGTAGTACTCCAAGGGGGGGATCCGGGGCCAACGTCCTGACTTTC. J is TRBJ2-6 and V is TRBV19; D may be TRBD2 (7 bases). This CDR3 region has 17 residues. Looked up from germline, CDR1 is LNHDA and CDR2 is SQIVND (reference sequence). The germline V and J ends were trimmed by 4 bases and 4 bases, with 17 bases remaining between them. The variable domain in full, completed from reference TRBV19 and TRBJ2-6, reads DGGITQSPKYLFRKEGQNVTLSCEQNLNHDAMYWYRQDPGQGLRLIYYSQIVNDFQKGDIAEGYSVSREKKESFPLTVTSAQKNPTAFYLCASSTPRGGSGANVLTFGAGSRLTVL.

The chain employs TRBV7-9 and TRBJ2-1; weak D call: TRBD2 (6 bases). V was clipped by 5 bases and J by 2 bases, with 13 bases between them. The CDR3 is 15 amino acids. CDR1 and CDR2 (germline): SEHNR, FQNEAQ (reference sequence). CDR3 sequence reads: CASSPREVPYNEQFF. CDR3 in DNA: TGTGCCAGCAGCCCCAGGGAGGTTCCCTACAATGAGCAGTTCTTC.

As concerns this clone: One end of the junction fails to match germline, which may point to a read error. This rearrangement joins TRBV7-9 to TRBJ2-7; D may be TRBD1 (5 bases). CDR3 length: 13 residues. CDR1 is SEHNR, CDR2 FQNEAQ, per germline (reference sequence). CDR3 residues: CSSSLNLQARQYF. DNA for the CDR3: TGTTCCAGCAGCTTGAATTTACAGGCCCGGCAGTACTTC.

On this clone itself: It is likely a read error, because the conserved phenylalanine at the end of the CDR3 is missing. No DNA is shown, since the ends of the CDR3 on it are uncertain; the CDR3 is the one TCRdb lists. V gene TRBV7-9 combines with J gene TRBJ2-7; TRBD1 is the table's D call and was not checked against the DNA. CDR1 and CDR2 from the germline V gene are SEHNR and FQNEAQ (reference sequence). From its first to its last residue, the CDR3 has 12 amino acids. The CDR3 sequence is CASSLSDRGPSL.

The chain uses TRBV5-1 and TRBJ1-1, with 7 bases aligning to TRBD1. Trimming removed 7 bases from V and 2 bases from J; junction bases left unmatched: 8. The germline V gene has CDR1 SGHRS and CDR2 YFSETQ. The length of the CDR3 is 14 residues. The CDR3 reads CASGRQGPNTEAFF. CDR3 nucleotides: TGCGCCAGCGGACGACAGGGTCCCAACACTGAAGCTTTCTTT.